A selection of T cell receptor beta chains follows, all from one sample in a study of blood T cell repertoires in COVID-19. The data were produced by immunoSEQ multiplex PCR, yet TCRdb's version contains in-frame clones alone and is incomplete. In the table there are tens of thousands of clones, 75% to 95% of which are singletons. Input material: peripheral blood. All receptors come from a human donor with active COVID-19. The donor label of this sample is uncertain. Both conserved end residues are part of each CDR3. Fields, in order: clone size, V gene, J gene, D gene, CDR3 DNA, CDR3 protein. D genes are given only for firm matches. Expanded clones are given a class, and other clones once, few, many or no size at all.

>-|TRBV18|TRBJ2-3|-
TGTGCCAGCTCACCACGAGACAGAGGCACAGATACGCAGTATTTT
CASSPRDRGTDTQYF
>-|TRBV5-8|TRBJ2-1|TRBD2
TGTGCCAGCAGCCCGATGGGACTAGCGGGGGGGAGCTCCTACAATGAGCAGTTCTTC
CASSPMGLAGGSSYNEQFF
>-|TRBV4-2|TRBJ1-1|-
TGTGCCAGCAGCCAAGATCGATTAGCGGGATTCGGTACTGAAGCTTTCTTT
CASSQDRLAGFGTEAFF
>-|TRBV6-5|TRBJ2-2|-
TGTGCCAGCAGCCTATATACCGGGGAGCTGTTTTTT
CASSLYTGELFF
>-|TRBV29-1|TRBJ1-1|-
TGCAGCGTTGACGCGGAGAACACTGAAGCTTTCTTT
CSVDAENTEAFF
>-|TRBV6-6|TRBJ2-7|TRBD1
TGTGCCAGCAGGACCGGGACAGGGGTCTACGAGCAGTACTTC
CASRTGTGVYEQYF
>-|TRBV4-1|TRBJ2-1|TRBD2
TGCGCCAGCAGCCAGAGACTAGCGGGGGGCTACAATGAGCAGTTCTTC
CASSQRLAGGYNEQFF
>-|TRBV25-1|TRBJ2-7|-
TGTGCCAGCAGCTGGGCAGGGAAAGTGTACGAGCAGTACTTC
CASSWAGKVYEQYF
>-|TRBV20-1|TRBJ2-7|-
TGCAGTGCTAGAGGGGAGCTTCGGCGGTACTTC
CSARGELRRYF
>-|TRBV7-8|TRBJ2-7|-
TGTGCCAGCAGCTTATGGGGCGGGGGCGAGACGAGAACCTACGAGCAGTACTTC
CASSLWGGGETRTYEQYF
>once|TRBV11-3|TRBJ2-5|TRBD2
TGTGCCAGCAGCCCGACTAGCGGGCAAGAGACCCAGTACTTC
CASSPTSGQETQYF
>-|TRBV7-9|TRBJ2-7|TRBD1
TGTGCCAGCAGCTACGCCCCCGGGACAGGGGGCGAGGAGCAGTACTTC
CASSYAPGTGGEEQYF
>-|TRBV5-6|TRBJ1-6|TRBD1
TGTGCCAGCAGCTCGATACAGGGGGGCAATAATTCACCCCTCCACTTT
CASSSIQGGNNSPLHF
>-|TRBV2|TRBJ1-6|-
TGTGCCACCACGGGAGGGTCCTATAATTCACCCCTCCACTTT
CATTGGSYNSPLHF
>-|TRBV19|TRBJ1-2|TRBD1
TGTGCCAGTAGTATTAGACAGGGAGCTAACTATGGCTACACCTTC
CASSIRQGANYGYTF
>-|TRBV18|TRBJ1-1|TRBD1
TGTGCCAGCTCGTCGACAGGGGTTTGGAGCGAGGCGACTGAAGCTTTCTTT
CASSSTGVWSEATEAFF
>-|TRBV9|TRBJ2-5|TRBD2
TGTGCCAGCAGCGCCGGGGGGGCCAGGCAAGAGACCCAGTACTTC
CASSAGGARQETQYF
>-|TRBV5-1|TRBJ2-1|-
TGCGCCAGCAGACACGACGACTCGAATGAGCAGTTCTTC
CASRHDDSNEQFF
>-|TRBV6-4|TRBJ2-1|-
TGTGCCAGCAGTGAGGAAGCAGGGAAACACAATGAGCAGTTCTTC
CASSEEAGKHNEQFF
>-|TRBV7-2|TRBJ2-2|TRBD2
TGTGCCAGCAGCTTAGTAGCTAGCGGCTCCGGGGAGCTGTTTTTT
CASSLVASGSGELFF
>-|TRBV27|TRBJ1-4|-
TGTGCCAGCAGTAAAAGTCCGGGATCTACTAATGAAAAACTGTTTTTT
CASSKSPGSTNEKLFF
>-|TRBV5-1|TRBJ1-1|-
TGCGCCAGCAGACGGCAGGGAGGGAACACTGAAGCTTTCTTT
CASRRQGGNTEAFF
>-|TRBV11-2|TRBJ2-3|-
TGTGCCAGCAGCCTAACCCGCATTTACACAGATACGCAGTATTTT
CASSLTRIYTDTQYF
>few|TRBV19|TRBJ1-2|TRBD1
TGTGCCAGCGAACCGGGACAGCAATTCTATGGCTACACCTTC
CASEPGQQFYGYTF
>-|TRBV6-4|TRBJ2-3|TRBD2
TGTGCCAGCAGTGAGTTAGCGGGGGAGAGCACAGATACGCAGTATTTT
CASSELAGESTDTQYF
>-|TRBV19|TRBJ2-7|-
TGTGCCAGTAGTATAGTAGGGAGCTCCTACGAGCAGTACTTC
CASSIVGSSYEQYF
>-|TRBV4-3|TRBJ1-6|TRBD1
TGCGCCAGCAGCCAAGAACAGGGGAGGAATTCACCCCTCCACTTT
CASSQEQGRNSPLHF
>-|TRBV5-1|TRBJ2-2|TRBD2
TGCGCCAGCAGCAACAGGCTAGCGGGGGGGCCCGCCGGGGAGCTGTTTTTT
CASSNRLAGGPAGELFF
>-|TRBV7-9|TRBJ2-5|-
TGTGCCAGCAGCTTAGGTCCAGCCAGGGCTCAGGAGACCCAGTACTTC
CASSLGPARAQETQYF
>-|TRBV6-5|TRBJ1-1|-
TGTGCCAGCAGGACCCCCGGGAAGAACACTGAAGCTTTCTTT
CASRTPGKNTEAFF
>-|TRBV6-5|TRBJ1-2|TRBD1
TGTGCCAGCAATGGACAGGGCCATGGCTACACCTTC
CASNGQGHGYTF
>-|TRBV19|TRBJ2-1|-
TGTGCCAGTAGTATGGGGCTAGCGACCTACAATGAGCAGTTCTTC
CASSMGLATYNEQFF
>-|TRBV5-1|TRBJ1-6|-
TGCGCCAGCAGCTGGGAGAGGTATAATTCACCCCTCCACTTT
CASSWERYNSPLHF
>-|TRBV6-2/TRBV6-3|TRBJ1-5|-
TGTGCCAGCAGTTACCCGGCGGGAAACCAGCCCCAGCATTTT
CASSYPAGNQPQHF
>-|TRBV3-1/TRBV3-2|TRBJ2-1|-
TGTGCCAGCAGTTCCCACAACAATGAGCAGTTCTTC
CASSSHNNEQFF
>once|TRBV19|TRBJ1-4|-
TGTGCCAGTAACGCGATTGAGAGTGAAAAACTGTTTTTT
CASNAIESEKLFF
>-|TRBV7-9|TRBJ2-1|-
TGTGCCAGCAGCTCCCCAGACTTGCCGAAGTACAATGAGCAGTTCTTC
CASSSPDLPKYNEQFF